The rows below give T cell receptor beta chains drawn from one sample of a study of T-cell reconstitution after alpha-beta-depleted transplantation in children. TCRdb reprocessed the PCR reads via MiXCR and lists one record per CDR3 protein. Of about 900,000 distinct CDR3 sequences in the sample, around 30% were seen once. The input for sequencing was PBMCs, mostly from graft donor cells, taken 360 days after TCRalphabeta/CD19-depleted stem cell transplant. The receptors were gathered from a boy in the first two years of life who had a stem cell transplant for SCID, so the T cells may come from the graft donor. Each CDR3 is given with its conserved first and last residue. The order of the fields is J gene, clone size, V gene, CDR3 protein. Size is stated for part of the rows, as once, few or many counts, or as a class when the clone is expanded.

>TRBJ1-2|NA|TRBV24-1
CATSEPGQGHSDYGYTF
>TRBJ1-1|many|TRBV5-1
CASSLDTRPNTEAFF
>TRBJ2-3|few|TRBV20-1
CSAEGSLDTQYF
>TRBJ2-1|few|TRBV7-2
CASSPPRFEQFF
>TRBJ1-2|few|TRBV27
CASTGYNRGKIYGYTF
>TRBJ2-4|NA|TRBV7-2
CASSQDRGNIQYF
>TRBJ1-5|NA|TRBV12-3/TRBV12-4
CASSFGQGVSNQPQHF
>TRBJ2-7|NA|TRBV7-9
CASSLTQPQDEQYF
>TRBJ2-3|NA|TRBV7-2
CASSLPGLAGGSTDTQYF
>TRBJ2-1|once|TRBV5-1
CASSFGTSGAPAGNEQFF
>TRBJ1-5|NA|TRBV12-3/TRBV12-4
CASSRDSRGNQPQHF
>TRBJ2-3|NA|TRBV5-1
CASSFRLAVLTDTQYF
>TRBJ1-1|NA|TRBV18
CASSPSQPNTEAFF
>TRBJ2-2|NA|TRBV24-1
CATSDPGTPQVTGELFF
>TRBJ2-5|few|TRBV7-8
CASVRDRGQETQYF
>TRBJ2-7|NA|TRBV19
CASSMTGSSYEQYF
>TRBJ1-1|few|TRBV12-3/TRBV12-4
CASSSVSTEAFF
>TRBJ2-7|NA|TRBV6-2/TRBV6-3
CASRPSGEGDEQYF
>TRBJ2-3|few|TRBV6-4
CASKTRQRRTDTQYF
>TRBJ2-5|NA|TRBV6-5
CASSYKIPLTSGGETQYF
>TRBJ2-3|few|TRBV7-7
CASSPRPTSTADTQYF
>TRBJ2-5|NA|TRBV30
CAWSVSGYLETQYF
>TRBJ2-7|few|TRBV12-3/TRBV12-4
CASSLMTAARIRGASEQYF
>TRBJ1-1|few|TRBV6-1
CASRGEGTGETEAFF
>TRBJ2-2|NA|TRBV5-1
CASSWGQSGGELFF
>TRBJ1-1|many|TRBV25-1
CASRDRMNTEAFF
>TRBJ2-5|NA|TRBV10-3
CAISDGGGRGQETQYF
>TRBJ2-7|many|TRBV10-3
CATRDSSYEQYF
>TRBJ2-2|few|TRBV30
CAWSVFGGASGELFF
>TRBJ2-1|NA|TRBV4-1
CASSLASGGPGEQFF
>TRBJ2-1|few|TRBV6-1
CASSRAGGRNEQFF
>TRBJ1-2|NA|TRBV6-6
CASWTGTNYGYTF
>TRBJ2-5|NA|TRBV6-2/TRBV6-3
CASSYSFGGGYQETQYF
>TRBJ2-3|NA|TRBV12-3/TRBV12-4
CASSPPSGGKVTQYF
>TRBJ2-6|few|TRBV24-1
CATSDFSGANVLTF
>TRBJ2-2|NA|TRBV7-8
CASSLLAPANTGELFF
>TRBJ2-3|NA|TRBV6-2/TRBV6-3
CASSYLLLAASTDTQYF
>TRBJ1-6|NA|TRBV6-5
CASSYSASHHNSPLHF
>TRBJ1-2|few|TRBV10-2
CASSEDRPSYGYTF
>TRBJ2-5|few|TRBV7-2
CASSVAGGPSETQYF
>TRBJ2-2|NA|TRBV13
CASSLRNPSGELFF
>TRBJ2-1|NA|TRBV20-1
CSARDRWGQGNEQFF
>TRBJ2-1|NA|TRBV5-6
CASSFSTRSYNEQFF
>TRBJ2-7|NA|TRBV5-1
CASSLEGRLPYEQYF
>TRBJ1-1|few|TRBV12-3/TRBV12-4
CASSFGTGVGNTEAFF
>TRBJ2-4|NA|TRBV29-1
CSVRRGQGNIQYF
>TRBJ2-1|few|TRBV2
CASSEGRGMGYNEQFF
>TRBJ2-3|few|TRBV5-5
CASSLVLTGFSTDTQYF
>TRBJ2-3|few|TRBV20-1
CSARDPGYHTDTQYF
>TRBJ2-1|NA|TRBV5-1
CASSYLVGPRDEQFF